Listed here are 6 T cell receptor beta chains from one sample, sequenced in a study of T cell responses to AZD1222 COVID-19 vaccine. The repertoire was sequenced with immunoSEQ multiplex PCR; TCRdb's copy has only in-frame clones and lacks some. The data show around 130,000 clones, 91% seen once. The source material was peripheral blood, sampled on day 0 of AZD1222 vaccination. These receptors were obtained from an adult in good health.

The chain employs TRBV5-4 and TRBJ1-1; the D is unclear. This CDR3 has 14 residues. V lost 0 bases and J lost 6, with 12 bases in between. Germline values: CDR1 SGHNT, CDR2 YYREEE (reference sequence). CDR3 protein: CASSLGGDSAEAFF. The CDR3 DNA follows: TGTGCCAGCAGCTTGGGCGGGGATTCTGCTGAAGCTTTCTTT. The complete variable domain, with remaining parts taken from reference TRBV5-4 and TRBJ1-1, reads ETGVTQSPTHLIKTRGQQVTLRCSSQSGHNTVSWYQQALGQGPQFIFQYYREEENGRGNFPPRFSGLQFPNYSSELNVNALELDDSALYLCASSLGGDSAEAFFGQGTRLTVV.

This CDR3 reads CASSIGSLEAFF. DNA for the CDR3: TGTGCCAGTAGTATCGGAAGCCTTGAAGCTTTCTTT. This rearrangement joins TRBV19 to TRBJ1-1; D gene uncertain. V dropped 3 bases and J dropped 7 bases, with 9 bases sitting between them. The germline V gene has CDR1 LNHDA and CDR2 SQIVND (reference sequence). This CDR3 has 12 residues.

This chain uses TRBV6-6 with TRBJ2-3, with D possibly being TRBD2 (6 bases). The germline CDR1 and CDR2 sequences are MNHNY and SVGAGI (reference sequence). The CDR3 consists of 14 residues. The ends were cut back, 6 bases at V and 4 bases at J, with 14 bases in the middle. CDR3 in amino acids: CASSLAGGADTQYF. DNA for the CDR3: TGTGCCAGCAGCCTCGCCGGGGGAGCAGATACGCAGTATTTT.

The chain joins TRBV29-1 to TRBJ1-1, with a weak D call TRBD1 (5 bases). With 5 bases removed from V and 1 base from J, the gap between germline ends came to 8 bases. The CDR3 covers 12 residues. Germline CDR1 is SQVTM and CDR2 is ANQGSEA. Here the CDR3 reads CSVSGGNTEAFF. The CDR3 DNA is TGCAGCGTTTCTGGGGGGAACACTGAAGCTTTCTTT.

This chain uses TRBV9 with TRBJ2-3; 10 bases map to TRBD2. This CDR3 contains 15 residues. Germline V CDR1 and CDR2: SGDLS, YYNGEE. The V gene end was trimmed by 3 bases and the J gene end by 5 bases; junction bases not matched to a gene: 6. CDR3: CASSALAGAGDTQYF. The DNA for the CDR3 is TGTGCCAGCAGCGCGCTAGCGGGAGCGGGAGATACGCAGTATTTT.

On this clone: This specimen includes other DNA sequences encoding the same CDR3. The genes are TRBV28 and TRBJ1-2; D not resolved. With 1 base removed from V and 4 bases from J, the gap between germline ends came to 7 bases. Germline CDR1 is MDHEN and CDR2 is SYDVKM. CDR3 size: 13 residues. The chain's CDR3 is CASSLSGGYGYTF. CDR3 in DNA: TGTGCCAGCAGTTTATCTGGCGGCTATGGCTACACCTTC.